This is a list of T cell receptor beta chains from one sample in a study of blood T cell repertoires in COVID-19. Assay used: immunoSEQ multiplex PCR; TCRdb lists only in-frame clones, some missing. The table lists tens of thousands of clones, over 70% of them singletons. Sequences were obtained from peripheral blood. The receptors were gathered from a human donor in a cohort sampled during active COVID-19. Each CDR3 is given with its conserved first and last residue.

v_gene: TRBV3-1/TRBV3-2
CDR3aa: CASSRGPGQGPDEQFF

v_gene: TRBV27
CDR3aa: CASSEGSSYNEQFF

v_gene: TRBV6-2/TRBV6-3
CDR3aa: CASSYYNQPQHF

v_gene: TRBV10-2
CDR3aa: CASSEPLWGGRATDTQYF

v_gene: TRBV6-6
CDR3aa: CASIIAGAYNEQFF

v_gene: TRBV28
CDR3aa: CASRGDRRSYNEQFF

v_gene: TRBV13
CDR3aa: CASSPWDKGRPNEQFF

v_gene: TRBV2
CDR3aa: CAILGGPNEQYF

v_gene: TRBV10-3
CDR3aa: CAINGGGAVDTQYF

v_gene: TRBV7-9
CDR3aa: CASSPVGLNQPQHF

v_gene: TRBV28
CDR3aa: CASRSRNNIQYF

v_gene: TRBV10-2
CDR3aa: CASSLDFNSNQPQHF

v_gene: TRBV6-5
CDR3aa: CASRNPSGSYNEQFF

v_gene: TRBV28
CDR3aa: CASSFSRGLNGYTF

v_gene: TRBV9
CDR3aa: CASSVGGSETQYF

v_gene: TRBV18
CDR3aa: CASSPLTGDFSEAFF

v_gene: TRBV10-3
CDR3aa: CAITPGQGKGYTF

v_gene: TRBV19
CDR3aa: CASSIDPGSETQYF

v_gene: TRBV7-8
CDR3aa: CASSLVDGGQGAGEQFF

v_gene: TRBV14
CDR3aa: CASSQGQGPYNEQFF

v_gene: TRBV5-4
CDR3aa: CASSPGPTPKETQYF

v_gene: TRBV2
CDR3aa: CASSADSEQYF

v_gene: TRBV20-1
CDR3aa: CSASRQGRGQPQHF

v_gene: TRBV3-1/TRBV3-2
CDR3aa: CASSQVGTGRMAYEQYF